This note documents a single T cell receptor (beta chain) sequence. The antigen remains unidentified. At one end the junction does not follow the germline gene, possibly because of a read error. The table came from immunoSEQ multiplex PCR; TCRdb's copy has only in-frame clones and leaves some out. The sample has about 140,000 clones, roughly 92% seen once. The entry originates in a study of T cell responses to AZD1222 COVID-19 vaccine. Study in general: Researchers grouped second doses given at about 4 or about 12 weeks into one pool.

The study, taken as a whole, reports: Unmutated variant regions reportedly attract nearly half of all spike-specific TCRs. Vaccine-associated CD4 TCRs ranged over spike, dominating at 160-218 and 743-854. White British people made up most donors, females outnumbered males, and clonal diversity was possibly underestimated.

This CDR3 spans 17 amino acids. The germline V gene has CDR1 MDHEN and CDR2 SYDVKM. The source material was peripheral blood, sampled on day 0 of AZD1222 vaccination. V is TRBV28 and J is TRBJ1-1, with D perhaps TRBD1 (6 bases). The TCR was taken from an adult in good health. CDR3 residues: CASSLFSLGGRRTEAFF. Written as DNA, the CDR3 is TGTGCCAGCAGCTTATTTTCCTTGGGGGGGCGCCGTACTGAAGCTTTCTTT.